Listed below are T cell receptor beta chains from one sample, sequenced in a study of CD8 T cells in ankylosing spondylitis. In TCRdb, the 5' RACE reads were re-called with MiXCR into one record per CDR3 protein. The table has approximately 90,000 distinct CDR3 sequences, almost 8.5% seen once. Sequencing was carried out using blood, either unsorted or a sorted T cell fraction (not recorded which). All receptors come from a male donor with ankylosing spondylitis or in good health (not recorded which). Both conserved end residues are part of each CDR3. D genes are given only for firm matches. Size tells how often a clone was seen (once, few, many) or the class of an expanded clone, and some rows leave it out.

v_gene	abundance	d_gene	j_gene	CDR3nt	CDR3aa
TRBV9	NA	NA	TRBJ1-5	TGTGCCAGCAGCGGACCCGGGGGTCAGCCCCAGCATTTT	CASSGPGGQPQHF
TRBV5-5	many	TRBD1	TRBJ2-3	TGTGCCAGCAGCCGGGACAGGGAAACAGATACGCAGTATTTT	CASSRDRETDTQYF
TRBV29-1	many	TRBD2	TRBJ2-2	TGCAGCGTTGGTCGGGGGGGCACCGGGGAGCTGTTTTTT	CSVGRGGTGELFF
TRBV5-6	many	TRBD2	TRBJ2-1	TGTGCCAGCACATCGGGGGGGGAAAATGAGCAGTTCTTC	CASTSGGENEQFF
TRBV5-6	NA	TRBD2	TRBJ2-1	TGTGCCAGCAGCCGGTCAGTTATGACTAGCGGGGTTTACAATGAGCAGTTCTTC	CASSRSVMTSGVYNEQFF
TRBV5-1	many	NA	TRBJ1-3	TGCGCCAGCAGCCCGGACAGATTCTCTGGAAACACCATATATTTT	CASSPDRFSGNTIYF
TRBV12-3/TRBV12-4	many	TRBD2	TRBJ2-1	TGTGCCAGCAGTCCCCGATGGGCGGGAGGCACATACAATGAGCAGTTCTTC	CASSPRWAGGTYNEQFF
TRBV12-3/TRBV12-4	many	NA	TRBJ1-2	TGTGCCAGCAGTAAAGCTAACTATGGCTACACCTTC	CASSKANYGYTF
TRBV25-1	many	NA	TRBJ1-6	TGTGCCAGCAGTGACCGGGGCGGTGGTTCACCCCTCCACTTT	CASSDRGGGSPLHF
TRBV5-4	many	TRBD1	TRBJ1-1	TGTGCCAGCAGCTTGGCCAGGGGGGGTAGCACTGAAGCTTTCTTT	CASSLARGGSTEAFF
TRBV20-1	many	NA	TRBJ1-2	TGCAGTGCTAGAGACGGGGATCTTGGCTACACCTTC	CSARDGDLGYTF
TRBV18	many	NA	TRBJ2-3	TGTGCCAGCCGGCCAGGACAACATAGCACAGATACGCAGTATTTT	CASRPGQHSTDTQYF
TRBV27	NA	NA	TRBJ2-7	TGTGCCAGCAGTCCTTTGGCAGCGTGGAACGAGCAGTACTTC	CASSPLAAWNEQYF
TRBV4-3	many	NA	TRBJ2-1	TGCGCCAGCAGCCAAGATTTTAGGACAGCCTACAATGAGCAGTTCTTC	CASSQDFRTAYNEQFF
TRBV6-5	many	NA	TRBJ2-5	TGTGCCAGCAGTTTCGCACGGATAGAGACCCAGTACTTC	CASSFARIETQYF
TRBV6-1	many	TRBD1	TRBJ1-3	TGTGCCAGCAGTAGGGGTAATCCGGGACAGCTCTCTGGAAACACCATATATTTT	CASSRGNPGQLSGNTIYF
TRBV6-5	many	NA	TRBJ2-7	TGTGCCAGCAGTTCGGACCTCTACGAGCAGTACTTC	CASSSDLYEQYF
TRBV11-2	NA	TRBD2	TRBJ2-5	TGTGCCAGCAGTTTACTAGCGGGGGCCCTTACAGAGGACCAGTACTTC	CASSLLAGALTEDQYF
TRBV7-2	few	NA	TRBJ2-1	TGTGCCAGCAGCTTAGACGGGCAGGCCAACAATGAGCAGTTCTTC	CASSLDGQANNEQFF
TRBV12-3/TRBV12-4	many	NA	TRBJ2-5	TGTGCCAGCAGTTCCCAAGGGGCAGAGACCCAGTACTTC	CASSSQGAETQYF
TRBV20-1	many	TRBD2	TRBJ2-1	TGCAGTGCCTTTAAGACTAGCGGGAGGCTATATGAGCAGTTCTTC	CSAFKTSGRLYEQFF
TRBV7-8	NA	TRBD2	TRBJ2-1	TGTGCCAGCAGCGCCAGCGGGAGTGGGAATGAGCAGTTCTTC	CASSASGSGNEQFF
TRBV12-3/TRBV12-4	many	NA	TRBJ2-2	TGTGCCAGCAGTTTATTAAGGGGTGGAAACACCGGGGAGCTGTTTTTT	CASSLLRGGNTGELFF
TRBV6-2/TRBV6-3	NA	NA	TRBJ1-1	TGTGCCAGCAGTCCCGCCAGGGTCATGAACACTGAAGCTTTCTTT	CASSPARVMNTEAFF
TRBV11-2	many	TRBD2	TRBJ2-1	TGTGCCAGCAGCTTACCCTTACTAGCGGGAGTCACCGATGAGCAGTTCTTC	CASSLPLLAGVTDEQFF
TRBV7-2	many	NA	TRBJ1-5	TGTGCCAGCAGCCCCCGGGCGGTTCGTAATCAGCCCCAGCATTTT	CASSPRAVRNQPQHF
TRBV18	few	NA	TRBJ2-7	TGTGCCAGCTCTCCTGGACCTAACCCGTCGAGCGAGCAGTACTTC	CASSPGPNPSSEQYF
TRBV27	few	NA	TRBJ2-7	TGTGCCAGCGGGTTTGGATTATGGGGGAACTACGAGCAGTACTTC	CASGFGLWGNYEQYF
TRBV11-2	many	TRBD2	TRBJ2-2	TGTGCCAGCAGCTTTAGCGGGGGGGCGGCAGGGGAGCTGTTTTTT	CASSFSGGAAGELFF
TRBV20-1	many	TRBD1	TRBJ1-5	TGCAGTGCTCGACGATCAGGGGGCAAAGGTTCGTCCCAGCATTTT	CSARRSGGKGSSQHF
TRBV27	many	NA	TRBJ2-3	TGTGCCAGCAGTTTACAGTCGGTTAGCACAGATACGCAGTATTTT	CASSLQSVSTDTQYF
TRBV7-2	NA	NA	TRBJ1-1	TGTGCCAGCAGCTTAGAACCCTCCCCCACTGAAGCTTTCTTT	CASSLEPSPTEAFF
TRBV6-1	many	NA	TRBJ1-2	TGTGCCAGCCTTGCTCCCCTCTTCGCGGGAACCTTC	CASLAPLFAGTF
TRBV7-2	NA	TRBD1	TRBJ1-2	TGTGCCAGCAGCACCAACAGGGGTTGGGATGGCTACACCTTC	CASSTNRGWDGYTF
TRBV12-3/TRBV12-4	many	NA	TRBJ1-2	TGTGCCAGCAGTCCCTCTTGGCAGGGGAAAGATGGCTACACCTTC	CASSPSWQGKDGYTF
TRBV6-5	NA	NA	TRBJ1-1	TGTGCCAGCAGTTATTCGTCGCCATCGACAGAAGCTTTCTTT	CASSYSSPSTEAFF
TRBV11-2	few	NA	TRBJ2-7	TGTGCCAGCAGCCCCCGAGGCGCGCCGCCTTCCTACGAGCAGTACTTC	CASSPRGAPPSYEQYF
TRBV29-1	few	NA	TRBJ2-1	TGCAGCGTTGTATCGGATGAGCAGTTCTTC	CSVVSDEQFF
TRBV5-1	many	NA	TRBJ1-1	TGCGCCAGCAGCTCAGTCAGGACTAACACTGAAGCTTTCTTT	CASSSVRTNTEAFF
TRBV7-8	many	NA	TRBJ2-3	TGTGGCCCCAAACCTCTAGCATCAGATACGCAGTATTTT	CGPKPLASDTQYF
TRBV11-2	many	NA	TRBJ2-7	TGTGCCAGCAGCTCCATGCGAGGATACGAGCAGTACTTC	CASSSMRGYEQYF
TRBV7-2	many	TRBD2	TRBJ2-3	TGTGCCAGCAGCCTGGCTAGCGGGGGGGCCGGAGATACGCAGTATTTT	CASSLASGGAGDTQYF
TRBV24-1	many	NA	TRBJ1-5	TGTGCCACCAGTGATTTCTCGCCTTCGGGCAGAAATCAGCCCCAGCATTTT	CATSDFSPSGRNQPQHF
TRBV27	many	NA	TRBJ1-6	TGTGCCAGCAGTCCTCCCGGAGCTTCACCCCTCCACTTT	CASSPPGASPLHF
TRBV20-1	many	NA	TRBJ2-2	TGCAGTGCTACCCCTCCTGAGGAGGGTGAAACCGGGGAGCTGTTTTTT	CSATPPEEGETGELFF